Shown below are 6 T cell receptor beta chains from a single sample sequenced in a study of control samples from healthy donors and cancer patients. Some clones are missing from TCRdb's copy, which holds only in-frame ones; the method was immunoSEQ multiplex PCR. The sample contains 100,000 to 150,000 clones, around 96% of which appear only once. Sequenced input: blood. These receptors came from a man aged 25-40 years in good health.

This clone was found once. The chain recombines TRBV18 with TRBJ1-5, with TRBD1 matching 8 bases. V gave up 6 bases and J gave up 4 bases; unmatched junction bases: 5. The germline V gene has CDR1 KGHSH and CDR2 LQKENI. The CDR3 loop spans 14 amino acids. The CDR3 DNA reads as TGTGCCAGCTCGACGACAGGGGAAAATCAGCCCCAGCATTTT. This encodes CASSTTGENQPQHF.

The V call is TRBV5-4, the J call TRBJ1-2; 7 bases are a match to TRBD1. Germline values: CDR1 SGHNT, CDR2 YYREEE (reference sequence). Losses at the gene ends were 4 bases for V and 4 bases for J; bases not matched to a gene: 4. CDR3 length: 13 amino acids. The CDR3 DNA reads TGTGCCAGCAGCGCGGGACAGCCCTATGGCTACACCTTC. This translates into CASSAGQPYGYTF.

The J gene is TRBJ2-2, the V gene TRBV4-1, with TRBD2 matching over 13 bases. This CDR3 has 17 amino acids. The V segment lost 4 bases and the J segment 0 bases; nucleotides outside the gene matches: 2. Germline V gene sequence: CDR1 MGHRA, CDR2 YSYEKL. This CDR3 is CASSRTSGGPNTGELFF. The CDR3 DNA is TGCGCCAGCAGCCGGACTAGCGGGGGCCCGAACACCGGGGAGCTGTTTTTT.

A remark on this clone: The germline gene is not matched at one end of the junction; a read error may be the cause. This chain connects TRBV28 to TRBJ2-7; D is possibly TRBD1 (6 bases). The germline gives CDR1 MDHEN, CDR2 SYDVKM. The CDR3 extends over 11 amino acids. The CDR3 region has the DNA TGTGCCAGCAGTTTGGCAGGGGTTTCGGACTTC. Translating gives CASSLAGVSDF.

This clone was seen a single time. V and J are TRBV12-3 or TRBV12-4 and TRBJ1-1; the match to TRBD1 covers 7 bases. The trim removed 7 bases at V and 10 bases at J, leaving 12 bases unmatched. This CDR3 spans 13 amino acids. The CDR3 nucleotides are TGTGCCAGCAATAAAGGGAGGGGGCGGGTAGCTTTCTTT. This translates into CASNKGRGRVAFF.

The rearrangement uses TRBV28 and TRBJ2-7; TRBD1 might be the D (5 bases). Germline CDR1 and CDR2: MDHEN and SYDVKM. The CDR3 sequence is 14 residues long. The V end was cut by 6 bases, the J end by 4 bases, with 16 bases between. The CDR3 DNA reads as TGTGCCAGCAGGTTCCTCAGGGTCCCTTACGAGCAGTACTTC. This codes for CASRFLRVPYEQYF.